Presented here are 7 T cell receptor beta chains from one specimen sequenced in a study of T cells in women clearing cervical HPV infection. Here immunoSEQ multiplex PCR was the method, and the copy in TCRdb shows in-frame clones only, minus some. The listing records roughly 30,000 clones. The sequenced material came from blood buffy coat. The receptors stem from a woman between 18 and 70 years old with a cervical HPV16 infection that either progressed to CIN3+ or cleared (not recorded which).

Remarks on this clone: The CDR3 is cut off 3 residues early in the read; its end comes from the germline J gene. This chain joins TRBV6-2 or TRBV6-3 and TRBJ2-7; unclear D gene. Germline V gives CDR1 MNHEY, CDR2 SVGEGT. With 5 bases removed from V and 3 bases from J, the gap between germline ends came to 5 bases. The CDR3 runs 11 residues. The CDR3 DNA, read in part, is TGTGCCAGCAGTGTCAACTACGAG. It yields the protein CASSVNYE. The complete CDR3 protein is CASSVNYEQYF.

Comment on this clone: The CDR3 end lies 3 residues beyond the end of the read and is filled in from the germline J gene. This sequence joins TRBV29-1 and TRBJ2-3, with D perhaps matching TRBD1 (6 bases). Germline loops: CDR1 SQVTM, CDR2 ANQGSEA. CDR3 length: 14 residues. V lost 2 bases and J lost 0, with 9 bases in between. The CDR3 reads CSVEQGRSTDTQYF. CDR3 DNA, as far as it was read: TGCAGCGTTGAACAGGGGCGCAGCACAGATACG.

With respect to this clone: The read ends 3 residues before the CDR3 terminus; that terminus is restored from the germline J gene. The chain uses TRBV20-1 and TRBJ1-6; no reliable D call. Germline assignment: CDR1 DFQATT and CDR2 SNEGSKA (reference sequence). CDR3 size: 14 residues. The V end was cut by 2 bases, the J end by 8 bases, with 13 bases between. CDR3 in amino acids: CSARPQSRYSPLHF. The part of the CDR3 DNA that was read is TGCAGTGCTAGACCGCAATCAAGGTATTCACCC.

Points on this clone: The sequenced fragment ends 3 residues before the CDR3 boundary, so the rest is inferred from the germline J gene. This chain connects TRBV7-3 to TRBJ2-4, with D unclear. The CDR3 spans 13 residues. Germline V CDR1 and CDR2: SGHTA, FQGTGA. The CDR3 loop is CASSLRANYGQYF. The part of the CDR3 DNA that was read is TGTGCCAGCAGCTTACGAGCTAACTATGGT.

In the case of this clone: The read gets to within 3 residues of the CDR3 end, and the germline J gene fills in the rest. The chain is built from TRBV20-1 and TRBJ2-7, with 11 bases matching TRBD2. This CDR3 spans 15 amino acids. Per germline, CDR1 DFQATT and CDR2 SNEGSKA (reference sequence). Germline trimming cut 5 bases from V and 2 bases from J; bases unmatched to any gene: 8. This chain's CDR3 is CSASPTSGGTYEQYF. Partial CDR3 DNA: TGCAGTGCTTCTCCTACTAGCGGGGGTACCTACGAG.

Concerning this clone itself: The read falls 3 residues short of the CDR3 end, and the missing part is taken from the germline J gene. The chain joins TRBV6-1 to TRBJ2-2, with 11 bases lining up with TRBD2. CDR1 MNHNS and CDR2 SASEGT come from the germline V gene. The CDR3 is 18 amino acids. V shed 0 bases, J shed 3 bases, and the junction held 6 bases outside the gene matches. The covered CDR3 bases are TGTGCCAGCAGTGAAGCGCCTAGCGGGAGGTTGTACACCGGGGAG. Protein product: CASSEAPSGRLYTGE. The CDR3 in full is CASSEAPSGRLYTGELFF.

The CDR3 reads CSARDEGGQSKGGSNQPQHF. CDR3 bases read: TGCAGTGCTAGAGATGAGGGGGGGCAGTCGAAGGGGGGGAGCAATCAGCCC. The chain employs TRBV20-1 and TRBJ1-5; D perhaps matches TRBD1 (6 bases). The observed sequence ends 3 residues before the CDR3 terminus, with the missing tail filled in from the germline J gene. The CDR3 is 20 amino acids. Trimming cost V 0 bases and J 1 base, with 25 bases left between them. The V gene's germline CDR1 is DFQATT and CDR2 SNEGSKA (reference sequence).